Listed here are 13 T cell receptor beta chains from one sample, sequenced in a study of shared clonotypes between healthy human individuals. The assay was immunoSEQ multiplex PCR, and TCRdb's table has in-frame clones only and misses some. The sample includes roughly 1,500,000 clones, 97% to 99% seen only once; the top ten take 0.36%. Material: naive CD4+ T cells sorted from blood. Subset in this sample: CD45RA+ positively selected. Receptors were obtained from a man aged 25 to 40 in good health.

V usage is TRBV29-1 and J usage is TRBJ2-3, with 12 bases that match TRBD1. With 7 bases clipped from V and 8 bases from J, the junction kept 13 bases outside the gene matches. The germline V gene has CDR1 SQVTM and CDR2 ANQGSEA. The CDR3 runs to 15 residues. Written as DNA, the CDR3 is TGCAGCGCGGGGTACCGGGACAGGGGGCGTCGTACGCAGTATTTT. Amino acids: CSAGYRDRGRRTQYF.

The V gene is TRBV19, the J gene TRBJ2-7, with 9 bases fitting TRBD1. Germline lookup yields CDR1 LNHDA and CDR2 SQIVND (reference sequence). The ends lost 7 bases at V and 5 bases at J; junction bases unmatched: 12. The CDR3 extends over 15 amino acids. The CDR3 loop is CASTTKSGTGNEQYF. CDR3 bases: TGTGCCAGTACTACCAAGTCCGGGACAGGGAACGAGCAGTACTTC.

This chain joins TRBV9 and TRBJ2-1; 9 nucleotides align to TRBD1. With 2 bases clipped from V and 5 bases from J, the junction kept 11 bases outside the gene matches. This CDR3 spans 17 amino acids. Germline CDR1 SGDLS, CDR2 YYNGEE. The CDR3 coding sequence is TGTGCCAGCAGCGTTGGGTGGACGGGACAGGGCGACAATGAGCAGTTCTTC. Its translation: CASSVGWTGQGDNEQFF.

The chain joins TRBV11-2 to TRBJ1-5, with 8 nucleotides matching TRBD1. The V gene end was trimmed by 5 bases and the J gene end by 2 bases; junction bases not matched to a gene: 17. The CDR3 runs to 19 residues. In germline, CDR1 is SGHAT, CDR2 FQNNGV. CDR3 sequence (DNA): TGTGCCAGCAGCCACACTTGGACAGGGAGTAAGTGGGGCAATCAGCCCCAGCATTTT. Protein: CASSHTWTGSKWGNQPQHF.

This chain uses TRBV28 with TRBJ2-7; D is perhaps TRBD2 (6 bases). CDR1 MDHEN and CDR2 SYDVKM come from the germline V gene. With 2 bases removed from V and 2 bases from J, the gap between germline ends came to 16 bases. CDR3 length: 16 amino acids. CDR3: CASSLGGGRWTYEQYF. CDR3 DNA sequence: TGTGCCAGCAGTTTAGGAGGAGGGAGGTGGACCTACGAGCAGTACTTC.

This clone was detected only once. J is TRBJ2-3 and V is TRBV28, with TRBD1 matching over 7 bases. The CDR3 extends over 16 amino acids. Germline trimming cut 8 bases from V and 0 bases from J; bases unmatched to any gene: 11. Germline V gene data show CDR1 as MDHEN and CDR2 as SYDVKM. The CDR3 sequence is CASDQTGFGSTDTQYF. CDR3 in DNA: TGTGCCAGCGATCAGACAGGGTTCGGGAGCACAGATACGCAGTATTTT.

The chain employs TRBV29-1 and TRBJ2-1, with D perhaps TRBD1 (6 bases). Trimming took off 6 bases at V and 2 bases at J, with 11 bases between the two ends. Germline V gives CDR1 SQVTM, CDR2 ANQGSEA. The CDR3 covers 13 residues. Here the CDR3 reads CSVRTAAYNEQFF. In nucleotides, the CDR3 is TGCAGCGTCCGGACAGCGGCCTACAATGAGCAGTTCTTC.

This chain joins TRBV10-1 and TRBJ2-1; 13 bases are a match to TRBD2. Germline CDR1 and CDR2: WNHNN and SYGVQD (reference sequence). V trimming: 4 bases; J trimming: 0 bases; junction bases outside the gene matches: 9. The CDR3 is made up of 19 amino acids. The CDR3: CASSAVPGLAGSSYNEQFF. In nucleotides, the CDR3 is TGCGCCAGCAGTGCCGTCCCGGGACTAGCGGGAAGCTCCTACAATGAGCAGTTCTTC.

The V gene is TRBV5-1, the J gene TRBJ2-2, with 15 bases aligning to TRBD2. The CDR3 length is 19 residues. V dropped 5 bases and J dropped 0; count of bases not matched to a gene: 8. The germline V gene has CDR1 SGHRS and CDR2 YFSETQ. CDR3 DNA: TGCGCCAGCAGGAGGGGACTAGCGGGAGGATACGCGAACACCGGGGAGCTGTTTTTT. Its protein is CASRRGLAGGYANTGELFF.

J is TRBJ1-2 and V is TRBV28, with D hard to call. Trimming pared 8 bases from V and 5 bases from J, leaving 9 bases between. Per the germline V gene, CDR1 is MDHEN and CDR2 is SYDVKM. CDR3 size: 11 residues. The chain's CDR3 is CASGIAYGYTF. CDR3 DNA sequence: TGTGCCAGCGGCATAGCTTATGGCTACACCTTC.

The DNA for the CDR3 is TGCGCCAGCAGTGAGTCGGGTGGAAGGGGCAATTACAATGAGCAGTTCTTC. Amino acid sequence: CASSESGGRGNYNEQFF. The genes are TRBV10-1 and TRBJ2-1; a weak D match, TRBD1 (5 bases). Germline CDR1 reads WNHNN; CDR2 reads SYGVQD (reference sequence). Trimming removed 0 bases at V and 4 bases at J, with 16 bases between. The CDR3 contains 17 residues.

The chain recombines TRBV7-6 with TRBJ2-7; D may be TRBD2 (6 bases). This CDR3 comprises 13 residues. V shed 5 bases and J shed 2 bases, with 10 bases lying between them. Per germline, CDR1 SGHVS and CDR2 FNYEAQ. The CDR3 sequence is CASSQAGPYEQYF. The CDR3 bases are TGTGCCAGCAGCCAAGCGGGTCCCTACGAGCAGTACTTC. The variable domain in full, completed from reference TRBV7-6 and TRBJ2-7, reads GAGVSQSPRYKVTKRGQDVALRCDPISGHVSLYWYRQALGQGPEFLTYFNYEAQQDKSGLPNDRFSAERPEGSISTLTIQRTEQRDSAMYRCASSQAGPYEQYFGPGTRLTVT.

V and J are TRBV2 and TRBJ2-7; 8 nucleotides align to TRBD1. This CDR3 has 16 residues. V trimming: 4 bases; J trimming: 2 bases; junction bases outside the gene matches: 10. Germline assignment: CDR1 SNHLY and CDR2 FYNNEI. The CDR3 sequence: CASSGHETGDTYEQYF. The CDR3 DNA sequence: TGTGCCAGCAGTGGACATGAGACAGGGGACACCTACGAGCAGTACTTC.